This T cell receptor beta chain is from a study of long-term antiretroviral therapy in people with HIV. Amounts of roughly 1-11 million cryopreserved PBMC were held in the samples before DNA extraction. This clone was seen a handful of times. With survey level as its setting, the immunoSEQ assay was v3.0. A per-sample goal of about 35,000-55,000 T-cell genomes was targeted by sequencing. The data were produced by immunoSEQ multiplex PCR, yet TCRdb's version contains in-frame clones alone and is incomplete. This sample has roughly 30,000 clones, with around four fifths found just once. This CDR3 has 13 residues. Germline lookup yields CDR1 MNHNY and CDR2 SVGAGI (reference sequence). The V gene end was trimmed by 2 bases and the J gene end by 4 bases; junction bases not matched to a gene: 1.

The chain combines TRBV6-6 with TRBJ1-2; 7 bases match TRBD1. Source: unsorted PBMCs, taken nearly 2.9 years after starting antiretroviral therapy. This clonotype was sampled from a man under 40 with HIV. The CDR3 reads CASSYDRAYGYTF. The CDR3 nucleotides read TGTGCCAGCAGTTACGACAGGGCCTATGGCTACACCTTC.